These T cell receptor beta chains were read from a single sample in a study of monozygotic twins with inflammatory bowel disease. From the 5' RACE reads, TCRdb lists one entry per CDR3 protein and no DNA. The sample has roughly 320,000 distinct CDR3 sequences, and its top ten clones hold 5.6%. Sequences were obtained from blood. Receptors were obtained from a human donor with ulcerative colitis or Crohn's disease, or a healthy co-twin of an affected twin (not recorded which). Both conserved end residues are part of each CDR3. Fields, in order: V gene, J gene, CDR3 length, CDR3 protein.

TRBV5-1	TRBJ2-7	15	CASRKGTGGSWEQYF
TRBV5-1	TRBJ2-3	15	CASRGLGRATDTQYF
TRBV7-3	TRBJ2-5	15	CASSLMSRGGETQYF
TRBV4-3	TRBJ2-7	15	CASSHRRGSSYEQYF
TRBV24-1	TRBJ1-1	13	CATSDPGQEEAFF
TRBV7-3	TRBJ2-2	13	CASKPQGAGELFF
TRBV5-6	TRBJ2-7	15	CASSSWGQGTYEQYF
TRBV11-2	TRBJ2-5	13	CASRLGGAETQYF
TRBV9	TRBJ2-7	14	CASSDSDREYEQYF
TRBV19	TRBJ2-1	13	CASSIRVDYEQFF
TRBV19	TRBJ2-7	15	CASSIGGKTLYEQYF
TRBV7-2	TRBJ2-6	17	CASSLGLAGGGANVLTF
TRBV28	TRBJ2-7	12	CATGQDQYEQYF
TRBV4-3	TRBJ2-7	17	CASSQDSRAGRGYEQYF
TRBV27	TRBJ1-1	18	CASSLFLASGTGGTEAFF
TRBV7-2	TRBJ2-5	16	CASSTGTSGVQETQYF
TRBV2	TRBJ2-3	16	CASSVRSGGSTDTQYF
TRBV30	TRBJ2-1	13	CAWSTNSGYEQFF
TRBV3-1	TRBJ1-2	16	CASSQGPLLLTQGYTF
TRBV6-1	TRBJ2-2	15	CASSVQGFTAGELFF
TRBV3-1	TRBJ2-3	13	CASSLRGEDTQYF
TRBV30	TRBJ2-7	12	CAWSPTLNEQYF
TRBV12-3/TRBV12-4	TRBJ2-1	20	CASSPEQGLAVLSSYNEQFF
TRBV3-1	TRBJ2-1	17	CASSQSRGTSGSNEQFF
TRBV7-3	TRBJ1-1	13	CASSRSGNTEAFF
TRBV12-3/TRBV12-4	TRBJ2-1	14	CASTGQGTWNEQFF
TRBV12-3/TRBV12-4	TRBJ2-5	12	CASRGDQETQHF
TRBV4-3	TRBJ2-7	15	CASSQDMQSSYEQYF
TRBV7-2	TRBJ1-5	15	CASSLGQGNYQPQHF
TRBV29-1	TRBJ2-7	11	CSVDGSYEQYF
TRBV5-4	TRBJ2-1	17	CASSTTSGGPSYNEQFF
TRBV6-2/TRBV6-3	TRBJ2-1	15	CASSYSRGRDNEQFF
TRBV5-6	TRBJ1-4	14	CASSLWEAYEKLFF
TRBV5-1	TRBJ2-7	14	CASSRGQESYEQYF
TRBV20-1	TRBJ2-7	16	CSARPTGAHSSYEQYF
TRBV3-1	TRBJ2-7	13	CASSQGMSYEQYF
TRBV9	TRBJ2-7	14	CASSYRPGAYEQYF
TRBV29-1	TRBJ2-2	15	CSVQSLAGSTGELFF
TRBV30	TRBJ1-2	12	CAWSRLYYGYTF
TRBV6-1	TRBJ1-1	14	CASTPIRGRTEAFF
TRBV12-3/TRBV12-4	TRBJ2-3	13	CASRATGTDTQYF
TRBV7-2	TRBJ2-7	16	CASSLVGGQSSYEQYF
TRBV6-1	TRBJ2-3	15	CASSGWISSTDTQYF
TRBV12-3/TRBV12-4	TRBJ2-7	12	CASSLPRGTGIF
TRBV7-2	TRBJ2-7	13	CASVGSGSYEQYF
TRBV20-1	TRBJ2-7	13	CSAALDRVSEQYF
TRBV20-1	TRBJ2-1	15	CSAKRPGLLSNEQFF
TRBV13	TRBJ2-1	15	CASSLISLDYNEQFF
TRBV6-1	TRBJ2-6	14	CASYTYSGANVLTF
TRBV6-2/TRBV6-3	TRBJ2-3	16	CASSYGRGLSTDTQYF